Included here is one TCR beta chain sequence, with context. The specificity of this receptor is unknown. No per-base quality is available; no much larger clone lies one base away. The treatment or condition label for this specimen denotes: allogeneic hematopoietic cell transplantation with graft depleted of TCRalphabeta T cells and CD19 B cells. Transplant recipients were children who received TCRalphabeta/CD19-depleted allogeneic hematopoietic cell grafts. From the germline V gene, CDR1 is SGHRS and CDR2 is YFSETQ. CDR3 length: 14 amino acids, cysteine to phenylalanine. The CDR3 DNA has 42 bases and is translated from base 1. V loses 3 bases at its end and J loses 5 bases; junction bases beyond the gene matches: 0. Library construction relied on PCR. The sequencer listed for this sample is Illumina HiSeq 2500. To normalize quantification of the TCRbeta repertoire, the TCR libraries were built with molecular barcoding that relied on unique molecular identifiers. TCRdb reprocessed the public reads (quality trimming at Q25 with fastp, clone calling with MiXCR) and kept in-frame beta chains. One record per CDR3 amino acid sequence lists the most common genes and DNA. The sample records about 640,000 distinct CDR3 sequences, 13% of which are singletons. The top ten constitute over 2% of the sample.

This entry belongs to a study of T-cell reconstitution after alpha-beta-depleted transplantation in children (TCRdb year 2016). About the investigation overall: Using TCR repertoire profiling, the study quantitatively followed how T-cell immune reconstitution unfolded in children after TCRalphabeta/CD19-depleted allogeneic hematopoietic cell transplantation.

Paper-wide results and their limitations: The frequencies of hyperexpanded clones fell over the following months, and after one year, T-cell counts and TCRbeta diversity were mostly attributed to newly produced T cells. In some patients, the high TCRbeta diversity seen at day 60 was put down to recipient T cells and intrathymic progenitors that had survived conditioning. The apparently early recovery of alphabetaT-cell counts about two months after transplant reportedly depended on only several hundred rapidly expanded clones that came from non-depleted graft cells.

Sequences were derived from PBMCs, mostly from graft donor cells, sampled 360 days after TCRalphabeta/CD19-depleted stem cell transplant. The clonotype was recovered from a male patient between 5 and 17 years old who had a stem cell transplant for acute myeloid leukemia, so the T cells may come from the graft donor. The chain uses TRBV5-1 and TRBJ2-1; TRBD2 agrees with 12 junctional bases. In nucleotide form, the sequence is TGCGCCAGCAGCTGGACTAGCGGGAACAATGAGCAGTTCTTC. It codes for CASSWTSGNNEQFF.